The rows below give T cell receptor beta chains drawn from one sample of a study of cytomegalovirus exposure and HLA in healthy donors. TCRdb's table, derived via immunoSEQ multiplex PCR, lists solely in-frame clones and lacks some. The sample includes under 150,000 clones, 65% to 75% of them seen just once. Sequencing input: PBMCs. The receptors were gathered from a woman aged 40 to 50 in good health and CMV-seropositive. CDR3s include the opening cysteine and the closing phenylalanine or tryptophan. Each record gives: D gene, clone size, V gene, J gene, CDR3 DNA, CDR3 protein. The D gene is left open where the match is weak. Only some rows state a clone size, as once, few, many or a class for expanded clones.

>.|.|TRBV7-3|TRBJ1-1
TGTGCCAGCAGCCGGGAGATGAACACTGAAGCTTTCTTT
CASSREMNTEAFF
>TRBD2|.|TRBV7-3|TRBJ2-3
TGTGCCAGCAGCCTGATCGGGACTAGCGGGGTTAGTACGCAGTATTTT
CASSLIGTSGVSTQYF
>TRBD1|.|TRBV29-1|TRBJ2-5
TGCAGCGTGACAGGGATGGAGGAGACCCAGTACTTC
CSVTGMEETQYF
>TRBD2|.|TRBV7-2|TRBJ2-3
TGTGCCAGCAGCTTAGCTAGCGGGAGGACAGATACGCAGTATTTT
CASSLASGRTDTQYF
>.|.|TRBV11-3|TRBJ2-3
TGTGCCAGCCAGGGGAGATTAAGCACAGATACGCAGTATTTT
CASQGRLSTDTQYF
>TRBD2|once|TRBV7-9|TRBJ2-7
TGTGCCAGCAGCTTAAGCGGGATATTTTCCTACGAGCAGTACTTC
CASSLSGIFSYEQYF
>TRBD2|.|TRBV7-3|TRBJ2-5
TGTGCCAGCAGCTTATGGGGTCTAGCGGGGGGCGGGGAGACCCAGTACTTC
CASSLWGLAGGGETQYF
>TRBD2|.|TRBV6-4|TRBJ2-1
TGTGCCAGCAGTGAGATAGCGGGCTCCTACAATGAGCAGTTCTTC
CASSEIAGSYNEQFF
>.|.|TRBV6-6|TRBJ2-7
TGTGCCAGCAAAGAGGGCGCCTACGAGCAGTACTTC
CASKEGAYEQYF
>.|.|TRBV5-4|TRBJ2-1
TGTGCCAGCAGCCTCGATCTAGGAAGCTCCTACAATGAGCAGTTCTTC
CASSLDLGSSYNEQFF
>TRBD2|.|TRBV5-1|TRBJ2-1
TGCGCCAGCAGCTTTTTGGCTAGCGGGAGGGACGAGCAGTTCTTC
CASSFLASGRDEQFF
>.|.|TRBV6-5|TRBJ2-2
TGTGCCAGCAGTTACGGGGGGGCTCGGGAGCTGTTTTTT
CASSYGGARELFF
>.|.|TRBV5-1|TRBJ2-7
TGCGCCAGCAGCCTACGGGAGCCCCTCAGATTCTACGAGCAGTACTTC
CASSLREPLRFYEQYF
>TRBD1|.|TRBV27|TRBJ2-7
TGTGCCAGCACCTCTCGGACAGGGGGCATGTACGAGCAGTACTTC
CASTSRTGGMYEQYF
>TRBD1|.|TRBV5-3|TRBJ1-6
TGTGCCAGAAGCGATACCGGGACAGGGGGCGCGAAGAATTCACCCCTCCACTTT
CARSDTGTGGAKNSPLHF
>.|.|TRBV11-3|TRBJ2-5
TGTGCCAGCAGCTTCGGGGGGACCCAGTACTTC
CASSFGGTQYF
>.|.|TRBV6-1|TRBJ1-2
TGTGCCAGCAGGAATGGGGTAGGGGGGGGAAGTGGCTACACCTTC
CASRNGVGGGSGYTF
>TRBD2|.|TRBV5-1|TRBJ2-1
TGCGCCAGCAGCCCAATGGCGGGGGGGAAGTACAATGAGCAGTTCTTC
CASSPMAGGKYNEQFF
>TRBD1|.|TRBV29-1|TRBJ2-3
TGCAGCGTTGAAAGGGGCAGGGGGACAGATACGCAGTATTTT
CSVERGRGTDTQYF
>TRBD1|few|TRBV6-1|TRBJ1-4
TGTGCCAGCAGAGCCTGGGGGGACAGTAATGAAAAACTGTTTTTT
CASRAWGDSNEKLFF
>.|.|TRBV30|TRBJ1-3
TGTGCCTGGAGTGTATCCAGGGGAGGAAACACCATATATTTT
CAWSVSRGGNTIYF
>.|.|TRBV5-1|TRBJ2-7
TGCGCCAGCAGCTTGATGGTAGCGGCCTACGAGCAGTACTTC
CASSLMVAAYEQYF
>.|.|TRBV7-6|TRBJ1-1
TGTGCCAGCAGCTCCCGTTTGACTGAAGCTTTCTTT
CASSSRLTEAFF
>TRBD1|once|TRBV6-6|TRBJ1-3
TGTGCCAGCAAAGTCCCGGGACAGGGAATGGGGGACACCATATATTTT
CASKVPGQGMGDTIYF
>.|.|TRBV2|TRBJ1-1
TGTGCCAGCAGTGAGACCGGCAGGGGTGGAGCTTTCTTT
CASSETGRGGAFF
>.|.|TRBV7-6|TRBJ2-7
TGTGCCAGCAGCTTAGCAGCTGGCTACGAGCAGTACTTC
CASSLAAGYEQYF
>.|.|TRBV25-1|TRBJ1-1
TGTGCCACCAAGTCGGGGGACACTGAAGCTTTCTTT
CATKSGDTEAFF
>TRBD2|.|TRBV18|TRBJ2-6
TGTGCCAGCTCACAGAGCCTAGCGGACTCTGGGGCCAACGTCCTGACTTTC
CASSQSLADSGANVLTF
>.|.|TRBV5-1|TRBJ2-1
TGCGCCAGCGGACGGGGATCCTCCTACAATGAGCAGTTCTTC
CASGRGSSYNEQFF
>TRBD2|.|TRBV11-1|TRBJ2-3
TGTGCCAGCAGCCCAGGACTAGCGGACCTCACAGATACGCAGTATTTT
CASSPGLADLTDTQYF
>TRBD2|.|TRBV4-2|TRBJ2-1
TGTGCCAGCAGCCAACAACTAGCGGGGGTCTCCTACAATGAGCAGTTCTTC
CASSQQLAGVSYNEQFF
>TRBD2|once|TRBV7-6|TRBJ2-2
TGTGCCAGCAGCTTAGCGGGCGGGAGAGCCGGGGAGCTGTTTTTT
CASSLAGGRAGELFF
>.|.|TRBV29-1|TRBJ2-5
TGCAGCGTTGAAGGGGCGTGGCCCCCTGGGGAGACCCAGTACTTC
CSVEGAWPPGETQYF
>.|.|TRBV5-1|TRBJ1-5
TGCGCCAGCAGCTTGGGGTACGGTCAGCCCCAGCATTTT
CASSLGYGQPQHF
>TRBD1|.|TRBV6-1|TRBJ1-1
TGTGCCAGCAGTGTGCCCAGGGGGCCGGGTACTGAAGCTTTCTTT
CASSVPRGPGTEAFF
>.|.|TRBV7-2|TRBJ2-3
TGTGCCAGCAGCCCACGAGCGGGTTCAGATACGCAGTATTTT
CASSPRAGSDTQYF
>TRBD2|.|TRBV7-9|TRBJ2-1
TGTGCCAGCAGCTCAGACGGGTCTAGCGGGGACTCCTACAATGAGCAGTTCTTC
CASSSDGSSGDSYNEQFF
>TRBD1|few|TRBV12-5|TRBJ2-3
TGTGCTAGTGGTTTGGGAGGGGGCTACACAGATACGCAGTATTTT
CASGLGGGYTDTQYF
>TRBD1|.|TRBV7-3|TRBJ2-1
TGTGCCAGCAGCTCCCAAGGACAGGGGTACAATGAGCAGTTCTTC
CASSSQGQGYNEQFF
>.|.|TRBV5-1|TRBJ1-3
TGCGCCAGCAGCTTGATAGGGGACTCTGGAAACACCATATATTTT
CASSLIGDSGNTIYF
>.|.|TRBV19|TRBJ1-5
TGTGCCAGTACCACCGGGGGGCCGAGCAATCAGCCCCAGCATTTT
CASTTGGPSNQPQHF
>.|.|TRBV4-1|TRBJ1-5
TGCGCCAGCAGCCAAGTAACCGGGCGGGATCGGAATCAGCCCCAGCATTTT
CASSQVTGRDRNQPQHF
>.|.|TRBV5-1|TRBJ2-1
TGCGCCAGCAGCTTCAGGGTGTCGGGGGATGAGCAGTTCTTC
CASSFRVSGDEQFF
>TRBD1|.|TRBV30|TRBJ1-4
TGTGCCTGGAGTAGGACAGGGCAAGAAAAACTGTTTTTT
CAWSRTGQEKLFF
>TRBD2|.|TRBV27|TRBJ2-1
TGTGCCAGCAGTTTATCGACGGGAGGGGCATACAATGAGCAGTTCTTC
CASSLSTGGAYNEQFF
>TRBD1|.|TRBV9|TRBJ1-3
TGTGCCAGCAGCGGACAGGGGGCTGGAAACACCATATATTTT
CASSGQGAGNTIYF
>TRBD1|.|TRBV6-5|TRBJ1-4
TGTGCCAGCAGTTACTCGCCGACAGGGGCTAGTGAAAAACTGTTTTTT
CASSYSPTGASEKLFF
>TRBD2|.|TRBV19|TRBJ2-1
TGTGCCAGTCGACTACTAGCGGGAGGCTACAATGAGCAGTTCTTC
CASRLLAGGYNEQFF
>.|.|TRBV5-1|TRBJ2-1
TGCGCCAGCAGCCTTTCCAGGGTTGAGCAATTCTTC
CASSLSRVEQFF
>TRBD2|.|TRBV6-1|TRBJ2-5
TGTGCCAGCAGTGATTGGGGTAGCGGGGAGTACTTC
CASSDWGSGEYF
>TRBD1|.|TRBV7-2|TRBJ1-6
TGTGCCAGCAGCTCGGGGGGGACAGGGCGGGCTAATTCACCCCTCCACTTT
CASSSGGTGRANSPLHF
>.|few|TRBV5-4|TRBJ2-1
TGTGCCAGCAGCGGGGGGTCGAATGAGCAGTTCTTC
CASSGGSNEQFF
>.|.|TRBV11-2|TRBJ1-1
TGTGCCAGCAGCTTAGATCACAGGACAAAGAACACTGAAGCTTTCTTT
CASSLDHRTKNTEAFF
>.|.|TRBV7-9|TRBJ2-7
TGTTCCGGCAGCTTAGCCGGGACATACTCCTACGAGCAGTACTTC
CSGSLAGTYSYEQYF
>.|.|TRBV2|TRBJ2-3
TGTGCCAGCAGCCCCGACGGGCTTGCCGGGGGCACAGATACGCAGTATTTT
CASSPDGLAGGTDTQYF
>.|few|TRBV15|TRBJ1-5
TGTGCCACCAGCAGATCGGACGGGACTAATCAGCCCCAGCATTTT
CATSRSDGTNQPQHF
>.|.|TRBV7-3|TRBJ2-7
TGTGCCAGCAGCCCCGACAACTACGAGCAGTACTTC
CASSPDNYEQYF
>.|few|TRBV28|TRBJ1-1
TGTGCCAGCACCTTTGGGGGGTTGGGGAACACTGAAGCTTTCTTT
CASTFGGLGNTEAFF
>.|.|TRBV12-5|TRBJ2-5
TGTGCTAGTGGTGGTCCCCGACGGGAAGAGACCCAGTACTTC
CASGGPRREETQYF
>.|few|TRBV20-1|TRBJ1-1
TGCAGTCCGACAGCCAACACTGAAGCTTTCTTT
CSPTANTEAFF